The rows below give T cell receptor beta chains drawn from one sample of a study of vaccination and CD4 T cells after COVID-19. The antigens of these receptors remain unknown. MiXCR, applied by TCRdb to the PCR reads, yields one record per CDR3 protein. The profile shows about 26,000 distinct CDR3 sequences, about three fifths of them singletons. The sample taken for sequencing was CD4+ T cells from blood, cultured in vitro. The receptors stem from a human donor who had recovered from COVID-19. The CDR3 runs from the conserved cysteine through the conserved F or W. Fields, in order: CDR3 DNA, CDR3 protein, J gene, D gene, V gene, clone size, CDR3 length. D genes are given only for firm matches. Part of the rows lack a size; the others show once, few, many or a class for expanded clones.

CDR3nt: TGCAGCGCCCGGATGGGACAGGGACACAATCAGCCCCAGCATTTT
CDR3aa: CSARMGQGHNQPQHF
j_gene: TRBJ1-5
d_gene: TRBD1
v_gene: TRBV29-1
abundance: -
len: 15

CDR3nt: TGCAGTGCTAACGAAAAAGGGCTTGGGGAGACCCAGTACTTC
CDR3aa: CSANEKGLGETQYF
j_gene: TRBJ2-5
d_gene: -
v_gene: TRBV20-1
abundance: few
len: 14

CDR3nt: TGTGCCAGCCGAGGGGGCTCCTACAATGAGCAGTTCTTC
CDR3aa: CASRGGSYNEQFF
j_gene: TRBJ2-1
d_gene: -
v_gene: TRBV19
abundance: -
len: 13

CDR3nt: TGTGCCAGCAGTTCCCCTTGGACTAGCAGACACGAGCAGTACTTC
CDR3aa: CASSSPWTSRHEQYF
j_gene: TRBJ2-7
d_gene: TRBD2
v_gene: TRBV28
abundance: -
len: 15

CDR3nt: TGCAGTGCCCAGGGACACCTTGAAGCTTTCTTT
CDR3aa: CSAQGHLEAFF
j_gene: TRBJ1-1
d_gene: -
v_gene: TRBV20-1
abundance: -
len: 11

CDR3nt: TGTGCCAGCAGGGACACCTTACAGGGTGACACCATATATTTT
CDR3aa: CASRDTLQGDTIYF
j_gene: TRBJ1-3
d_gene: -
v_gene: TRBV6-1
abundance: few
len: 14

CDR3nt: TGTGCCAGCAGCTTAGGTTGGCTAGCGGGAGCGGAAGGAGAGACCCAGTACTTC
CDR3aa: CASSLGWLAGAEGETQYF
j_gene: TRBJ2-5
d_gene: TRBD2
v_gene: TRBV7-2
abundance: few
len: 18

CDR3nt: TGCAGTGCTAGAGATCGGGCGAAGTACCAAGAGACCCAGTACTTC
CDR3aa: CSARDRAKYQETQYF
j_gene: TRBJ2-5
d_gene: -
v_gene: TRBV20-1
abundance: -
len: 15

CDR3nt: TGTGCCAGCAGCTCCACGGGAGAGGCCAAAAACATTCAGTACTTC
CDR3aa: CASSSTGEAKNIQYF
j_gene: TRBJ2-4
d_gene: -
v_gene: TRBV11-2
abundance: few
len: 15

CDR3nt: TGTGCCAGTAGTATAGAGCCGGGTTGGTTAGGCTACACCTTC
CDR3aa: CASSIEPGWLGYTF
j_gene: TRBJ1-2
d_gene: -
v_gene: TRBV19
abundance: -
len: 14

CDR3nt: TGTGCCAGCAGCCCCCGGGACAGGGGCACTGAGCAGTTCTTC
CDR3aa: CASSPRDRGTEQFF
j_gene: TRBJ2-1
d_gene: TRBD1
v_gene: TRBV7-9
abundance: -
len: 14

CDR3nt: TGTGCCACCAGCATGAACCAGAATCAGCCCCAGCATTTT
CDR3aa: CATSMNQNQPQHF
j_gene: TRBJ1-5
d_gene: -
v_gene: TRBV15
abundance: -
len: 13

CDR3nt: TGTGCCAGCAGCAGACAGGGGGGATCCTACGAGCAGTACTTC
CDR3aa: CASSRQGGSYEQYF
j_gene: TRBJ2-7
d_gene: TRBD1
v_gene: TRBV6-1
abundance: -
len: 14

CDR3nt: TGTGCCAGCAGCCCCGGACTAGCGGGAGGGCCCGGGGAGCTGTTTTTT
CDR3aa: CASSPGLAGGPGELFF
j_gene: TRBJ2-2
d_gene: TRBD2
v_gene: TRBV6-4
abundance: -
len: 16

CDR3nt: TGCAGTGCTAGAGATCAGGACAGGGGGCGCCTGAGGGGCTACACCTTC
CDR3aa: CSARDQDRGRLRGYTF
j_gene: TRBJ1-2
d_gene: TRBD1
v_gene: TRBV20-1
abundance: few
len: 16

CDR3nt: TGTGCCAGCAGGTACGGACAGTATAATTCACCCCTCCACTTT
CDR3aa: CASRYGQYNSPLHF
j_gene: TRBJ1-6
d_gene: -
v_gene: TRBV28
abundance: -
len: 14

CDR3nt: TGCAGTGCTAGGACAGGGGGTAACACTGAAGCTTTCTTT
CDR3aa: CSARTGGNTEAFF
j_gene: TRBJ1-1
d_gene: TRBD1
v_gene: TRBV20-1
abundance: -
len: 13

CDR3nt: TGCAGTGCTAGGGACAGGGGGGTGTTCGGCTACACCTTC
CDR3aa: CSARDRGVFGYTF
j_gene: TRBJ1-2
d_gene: TRBD1
v_gene: TRBV20-1
abundance: -
len: 13

CDR3nt: TGCAGTGCTAGACTCAGGGTGAGGAACACTGAAGCTTTCTTT
CDR3aa: CSARLRVRNTEAFF
j_gene: TRBJ1-1
d_gene: -
v_gene: TRBV20-1
abundance: -
len: 14

CDR3nt: TGTGCCACCAGCAGAGTAGGGACTGGAAACACCATATATTTT
CDR3aa: CATSRVGTGNTIYF
j_gene: TRBJ1-3
d_gene: -
v_gene: TRBV15
abundance: -
len: 14

CDR3nt: TGTGCCAGTAGTATAGGCCCGGGAGATGGCTACACCTTC
CDR3aa: CASSIGPGDGYTF
j_gene: TRBJ1-2
d_gene: -
v_gene: TRBV19
abundance: -
len: 13

CDR3nt: TGTGCCAGCAGCTTAGGCGGGATCTCCTACGAGCAGTACTTC
CDR3aa: CASSLGGISYEQYF
j_gene: TRBJ2-7
d_gene: -
v_gene: TRBV7-2
abundance: few
len: 14

CDR3nt: TGTGCCAGCAGTGAAGTCGGAGGGAATGAGCAGTTCTTC
CDR3aa: CASSEVGGNEQFF
j_gene: TRBJ2-1
d_gene: -
v_gene: TRBV6-1
abundance: -
len: 13

CDR3nt: TGTGCCAGCAGTTCCCAAGGGGGCGCGGGCACCGGGGAGCTGTTTTTT
CDR3aa: CASSSQGGAGTGELFF
j_gene: TRBJ2-2
d_gene: TRBD1
v_gene: TRBV28
abundance: few
len: 16